The 23 T cell receptor beta chains in this list originate from one sample, sequenced in a study of blood T cells in healthy people across ages. For the second PCR, which ran for about 7 to 12 cycles, a sample-barcoded 5' primer and a J-beta primer mix were used. From the 5' RACE reads, TCRdb called clonotypes with MiXCR, one entry per CDR3 protein. The sample contains 650,000 to 800,000 distinct CDR3 sequences, 44% of which appear only once. Sample: blood. These receptor sequences come from a man aged 55 to 69 in good health.

This clonotype appeared a single time. The chain couples TRBV2 to TRBJ2-2; 9 nucleotides agree with TRBD1. The CDR3 is made up of 16 amino acids. Germline V gene sequence: CDR1 SNHLY, CDR2 FYNNEI. Unmatched junction bases numbered 8, after V lost 3 bases and J lost 6 bases. CDR3 coding DNA: TGTGCCAGCAGTGACACGCGGACAGGGGTAGCCGGGGAGCTGTTTTTT. It codes for CASSDTRTGVAGELFF.

This chain links TRBV6-1 with TRBJ2-5; TRBD1 matches 7 bases. CDR1 and CDR2 (germline): MNHNS, SASEGT. After removal of 7 bases from V and 2 bases from J, the junction contained 7 bases not matched to a gene. The CDR3 covers 14 residues. The CDR3 DNA reads TGTGCCAGCACCCCCGGGACAGCTCAAGAGACCCAGTACTTC. Its protein is CASTPGTAQETQYF.

This clonotype has more than one count but fewer than ten. The V gene is TRBV20-1, the J gene TRBJ2-7; possibly TRBD2 for D (5 bases). V shed 0 bases and J shed 0 bases, with 9 bases lying between them. Germline values: CDR1 DFQATT, CDR2 SNEGSKA (reference sequence). There are 14 residues in the CDR3. CDR3 bases: TGCAGTGCTAGAGAAGGACTCACCTCCTACGAGCAGTACTTC. Encoded protein: CSAREGLTSYEQYF.

This chain links TRBV6-2 or TRBV6-3 with TRBJ2-1, with 7 bases lining up with TRBD2. The CDR3 is 16 amino acids. The V and J ends lost 3 bases and 6 bases, in that order; junction bases with no gene match: 11. From germline, CDR1 is MNHEY and CDR2 SVGEGT. The DNA for the CDR3 is TGTGCCAGCAGTTATGGGCGGGGGATTACTTCCAATGAGCAGTTCTTC. Translating it yields CASSYGRGITSNEQFF.

This clonotype has only a few counts. The CDR3 nucleotides read TGCAGTGCTAGAGATCGGGCAGCGGGGACCTACGAGCAGTACTTC. Its protein product is CSARDRAAGTYEQYF. This sequence joins TRBV20-1 and TRBJ2-7, with TRBD2 matching over 7 bases. J gave up 2 bases and V 0 bases, and 7 bases lay outside the gene matches. CDR3 length equals 15 residues. Germline CDR1 DFQATT, CDR2 SNEGSKA (reference sequence).

The gene calls are TRBV20-1 and TRBJ2-7, with a weak D call TRBD1 (6 bases). Trimming cost V 6 bases and J 6 bases, with 21 bases left between them. This CDR3 spans 14 amino acids. Germline V gene lookup returns CDR1 DFQATT and CDR2 SNEGSKA (reference sequence). The CDR3 coding sequence is TGCAGTGCCAGTTGGGGCGTAGGGGGTAGCGAGCAGTACTTC. The encoded protein is CSASWGVGGSEQYF.

This sequence joins TRBV20-1 and TRBJ1-5; no clear D gene. The CDR3 is 15 residues long. Trimming removed 0 bases from V and 2 bases from J, with 11 bases in between. Germline V gives CDR1 DFQATT, CDR2 SNEGSKA (reference sequence). CDR3 loop: CSARDRGSGNQPQHF. DNA for the CDR3: TGCAGTGCTAGAGATCGAGGAAGTGGCAATCAGCCCCAGCATTTT.

The chain links TRBV6-2 or TRBV6-3 to TRBJ2-7; D is undetermined. TRBJ2-5 explains the end of the DNA better; the J call may be wrong. The CDR3 has 17 residues. CDR1 and CDR2 (germline): MNHEY, SVGEGT. CDR3 residues: CASSYSLLDRVKETQYF. The CDR3 region has the DNA TGTGCCAGCAGTTACAGTTTGTTGGACCGAGTGAAAGAGACCCAGTACTTC.

The chain carries TRBV6-1 and TRBJ2-6, with unresolved D. Trimming pared 2 bases from V and 1 base from J, leaving 9 bases between. The CDR3 contains 16 residues. Germline values: CDR1 MNHNS, CDR2 SASEGT. CDR3 nucleotide sequence: TGTGCCAGCAGTGAATCGAAAGGGTCTGGGGCCAACGTCCTGACTTTC. This encodes CASSESKGSGANVLTF.

The gene calls are TRBV24-1 and TRBJ2-7, with 7 bases that match TRBD2. From germline, CDR1 is KGHDR and CDR2 SFDVKD. CDR3 length: 16 residues. V trimming: 1 base; J trimming: 7 bases; junction bases outside the gene matches: 12. The chain's CDR3 is CATSDFRAGSYNEQYF. The DNA of the CDR3 is TGTGCCACCAGTGATTTCCGAGCGGGATCCTACAATGAGCAGTACTTC.

Of note for this clonotype: Because it lacks the conserved phenylalanine or tryptophan at the end, this CDR3 is likely a read error. The rearrangement links TRBV6-4 to TRBJ2-5; TRBD1 matches at 8 bases. Germline V gives CDR1 MRHNA, CDR2 SNTAGT. The J segment lost 2 bases and the V segment lost 6 bases, leaving 2 bases of the junction unmatched. The CDR3 runs to 13 residues. The CDR3 nucleotides read TGTGCCAGCAGCAGGACAGGGCAAGAGACCCAGTACTTG. It yields the protein CASSRTGQETQYL.

This clonotype occurred a few times. The chain couples TRBV20-1 to TRBJ2-3, with 7 bases aligning to TRBD2. Germline CDR1 DFQATT, CDR2 SNEGSKA (reference sequence). The CDR3 is made up of 14 amino acids. Trimming at V came to 8 bases and at J to 0 bases, leaving 8 bases not matched to a gene. In nucleotides, the CDR3 is TGCAGTACCTGGGGGGGGGAGAGCACAGATACGCAGTATTTT. Its translation is CSTWGGESTDTQYF.

This clonotype showed up many times. The V gene is TRBV3-1, the J gene TRBJ2-1; 14 nucleotides line up with TRBD2. Losses at the gene ends were 4 bases for V and 7 bases for J; bases not matched to a gene: 3. The CDR3 sequence is 15 residues long. CDR1 and CDR2 (germline): LGHDT, YNNKEL (reference sequence). CDR3 coding DNA: TGTGCCAGCAGCCGACTAGCGGGGGGGCCAAATGAGCAGTTCTTC. It translates to CASSRLAGGPNEQFF.

The J gene is TRBJ2-5, the V gene TRBV5-1; a weak D match, TRBD2 (6 bases). This CDR3 region has 13 residues. Trimming took 4 bases from V and 11 from J, leaving 18 bases between them. CDR1 is SGHRS, CDR2 YFSETQ, per germline. The chain's CDR3 is CASSGTEGGEQYF. CDR3 bases: TGCGCCAGCAGCGGGACGGAGGGTGGAGAGCAGTACTTC.

This clonotype was seen more than once but under ten times. In nucleotides, the CDR3 is TGTGCCACCAGTGTACCGTTCACCCAACCGGGACAGTCCTGGGGAGAGACCCAGTACTTC. This translates into CATSVPFTQPGQSWGETQYF. V gene TRBV24-1 combines with J gene TRBJ2-5, with TRBD1 matching over 7 bases. CDR3 length: 20 amino acids. Germline CDR1 KGHDR, CDR2 SFDVKD. V lost 5 bases to trimming and J lost 4 bases; unmatched junction nucleotides: 24.

The table lists this clonotype with many counts. V is TRBV12-3 or TRBV12-4 and J is TRBJ1-2; a weak D match, TRBD1 (5 bases). The CDR3 is made up of 15 amino acids. V was clipped by 5 bases and J by 7 bases, with 20 bases between them. The CDR3 DNA is TGTGCCAGCAGTCCCGGGACGGACTCCGGGGGTGGCTACACCTTC. This translates into CASSPGTDSGGGYTF.

This clonotype was seen only a few times. The rearrangement joins TRBV20-1 to TRBJ1-2; 7 bases agree with TRBD1. Germline trimming cut 0 bases from V and 2 bases from J; bases unmatched to any gene: 3. CDR3 length equals 14 residues. Germline V lookup: CDR1 DFQATT, CDR2 SNEGSKA (reference sequence). The CDR3 sequence is CSARDTTGNYGYTF. DNA for the CDR3: TGCAGTGCTAGAGACACGACAGGGAACTATGGCTACACCTTC.

Points on this clonotype: The conserved closing phenylalanine or tryptophan is absent in this CDR3, likely reflecting a read error. The V gene is TRBV27, the J gene TRBJ1-1, with D perhaps matching TRBD1 (5 bases). Germline values: CDR1 MNHEY, CDR2 SMNVEV (reference sequence). The V end was cut by 5 bases, the J end by 1 base, with 11 bases between. The CDR3 has 14 residues. CDR3 DNA sequence: TGTGCCAGCAGTCCTGGGACGGCGAACACTGAAGCTTTCCTT. Translating gives CASSPGTANTEAFL.

The chain links TRBV20-1 to TRBJ2-5; D possibly corresponds to TRBD2 (7 bases). This CDR3 comprises 14 residues. CDR1 DFQATT and CDR2 SNEGSKA come from the germline V gene (reference sequence). The V end lost 6 bases, the J end lost 11 bases, and 25 bases lay between the germline ends. CDR3 sequence (DNA): TGCAGTGCAGGGGGGGGGTCCAGTAGTTGGGAGCAGTACTTC. It encodes CSAGGGSSSWEQYF.

The chain recombines TRBV29-1 with TRBJ2-7, with D tentatively TRBD2 (6 bases). Trimming removed 4 bases at V and 2 bases at J, with 18 bases between. The CDR3 spans 15 residues. The germline CDR1 and CDR2 sequences are SQVTM and ANQGSEA. The CDR3 sequence is CSVALRDWSAYEQYF. The CDR3, as DNA: TGCAGCGTTGCCCTCCGGGACTGGAGCGCCTACGAGCAGTACTTC.

This clonotype was counted between two and nine times. The chain uses TRBV20-1 and TRBJ2-4; 7 bases map to TRBD1. Germline V CDR1 and CDR2: DFQATT, SNEGSKA (reference sequence). The CDR3 has 12 residues. Trimming removed 4 bases from V and 11 bases from J; junction bases left unmatched: 8. CDR3: CSATRDSRVQYF. The DNA for the CDR3 is TGCAGTGCTACCCGGGACAGTAGGGTTCAGTACTTC.

In regard to this clonotype: This sequence may be a read error, since a much larger clone differs from it by one base. V and J are TRBV9 and TRBJ2-7; D is undetermined. Matching the DNA end better, TRBJ2-5 makes the J call doubtful. This CDR3 is built from 13 residues. Germline CDR1 SGDLS, CDR2 YYNGEE. CDR3 residues: CAGSGDSEETQYF. Written as DNA, the CDR3 is TGTGCCGGCTCAGGAGACTCCGAAGAGACCCAGTACTTC.

DNA for the CDR3: TGCGCCAGCAGCTACTCCGGACAGTCCTATAATTCACCCCTCCACTTT. This encodes CASSYSGQSYNSPLHF. This chain uses TRBV5-1 with TRBJ1-6; perhaps TRBD1 as D (6 bases). V was shortened by 3 bases and J by 1 base, with 11 bases between the two germline ends. The V gene's germline CDR1 is SGHRS and CDR2 YFSETQ. This CDR3 comprises 16 residues.